This T cell receptor (beta chain) was retrieved from a study of Ad26.COV2.S vaccination and SARS-CoV-2 variants. On the study more broadly: Donor got 5x10^10 or 1x10^11 viral particles of Ad26.COV2.S.

This clone was seen a single time. The antigen remains undetermined. Study conclusions and caveats: Total T cell responses, in the TCR breadth and depth analyses, may have been underestimated.

Treatment meaning: around 19 received Ad26.COV2.S at low or high dose, single or two shots; roughly five received placebo; per-sample allocation not given. Each sample was drawn 63 days after the first injection (of vaccine or placebo). Profiled with immunoSEQ multiplex PCR; TCRdb holds only in-frame clones, not every one. The table includes hundreds of thousands of clones, around 89% detected once. Germline CDR1 reads SGHRS; CDR2 reads YFSETQ. This CDR3 region has 14 residues. V was trimmed by 4 bases and J by 0 bases, leaving 11 bases between them. The chain has TRBV5-1 and TRBJ2-7; perhaps TRBD2 as D (5 bases). The clonotype was recovered from a person between 18 and 65 years old who received the Ad26.COV2.S COVID-19 vaccine or a placebo. This specimen was peripheral blood, taken in a trial of Ad26.COV2.S vaccine versus placebo. The CDR3 loop is CASSIDGNSYEQYF. The CDR3 DNA reads TGCGCCAGCAGCATCGACGGGAACTCCTACGAGCAGTACTTC.